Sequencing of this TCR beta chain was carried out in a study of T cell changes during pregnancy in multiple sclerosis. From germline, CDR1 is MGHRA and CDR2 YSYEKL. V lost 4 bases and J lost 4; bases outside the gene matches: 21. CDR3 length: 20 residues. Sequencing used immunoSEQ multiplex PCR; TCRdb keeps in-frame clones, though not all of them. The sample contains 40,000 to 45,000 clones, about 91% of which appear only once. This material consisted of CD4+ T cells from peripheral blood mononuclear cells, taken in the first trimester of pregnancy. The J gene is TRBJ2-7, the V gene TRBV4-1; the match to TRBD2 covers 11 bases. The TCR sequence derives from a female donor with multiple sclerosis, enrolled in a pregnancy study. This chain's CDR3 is CASSPRRASGRNLRVYEQYF. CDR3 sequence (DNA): TGCGCCAGCAGCCCCCGTCGGGCTAGCGGGAGGAACCTCCGAGTTTACGAGCAGTACTTC.